This TCR beta chain is from a study of graft-versus-host responses after intestinal transplantation. Overall study context: Recipients got multivisceral, liver-intestinal, or isolated intestinal transplants. Study results and caveats: Recipient marrow harbored GvH clones, some of which surfaced first in ileum or blood. The presence of high graft-versus-host to host-versus-graft clonal ratios in allografts characterized patients with graft-donor T cell macrochimerism.

In the case of this clone: Its antigen is still unknown.

Some clones are missing from TCRdb's copy, which holds only in-frame ones; the method was immunoSEQ multiplex PCR. The profile shows fewer than 85,000 clones, over 85% of them singletons. The clonotype was recovered from a human donor who received an intestinal transplant. Material: unstimulated CD8+ T cells sorted from spleen or lymph node cells, obtained before intestinal transplant.

CDR3: CASRPRQGAPYEQYF. The CDR3 region has the DNA TGTGCCAGCAGACCCCGACAGGGGGCCCCCTACGAGCAGTACTTC. This chain joins TRBV5-6 and TRBJ2-5, with 10 bases that match TRBD1. The J call is uncertain, as TRBJ2-7 better fits the DNA end. The CDR3 has 15 residues. CDR1 and CDR2 (germline): SGHDT, YYEEEE.